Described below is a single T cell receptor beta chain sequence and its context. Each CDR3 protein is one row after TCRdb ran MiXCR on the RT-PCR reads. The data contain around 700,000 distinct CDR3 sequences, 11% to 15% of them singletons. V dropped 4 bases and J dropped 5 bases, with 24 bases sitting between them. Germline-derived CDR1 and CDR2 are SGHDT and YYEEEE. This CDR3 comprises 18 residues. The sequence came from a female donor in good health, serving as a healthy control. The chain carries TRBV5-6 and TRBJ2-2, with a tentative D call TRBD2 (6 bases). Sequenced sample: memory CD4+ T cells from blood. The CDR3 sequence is CASSPMGGGRDGTGELFF. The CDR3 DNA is TGTGCCAGCAGCCCGATGGGAGGAGGAAGAGACGGGACCGGGGAGCTGTTTTTT.